This entry lists 28 T cell receptor beta chains sequenced from one sample in a study of Ad26.COV2.S vaccination and SARS-CoV-2 variants. Treatment: roughly 20 received Ad26.COV2.S at low or high dose, single or two shots; a few received placebo; per-sample allocation not given. Samples came from day 63 after the first vaccine or placebo injection. Some clones are missing from TCRdb's copy, which holds only in-frame ones; the method was immunoSEQ multiplex PCR. Counted here are about 350,000 clones, 88% occurring once; the ten biggest clones make up approximately 5.9%. The source was peripheral blood, collected in a trial of Ad26.COV2.S vaccine versus placebo. Every receptor here comes from a person aged 18-65 years who received the Ad26.COV2.S COVID-19 vaccine or a placebo.

The gene calls are TRBV12-3 or TRBV12-4 and TRBJ1-6; D unclear. Deletions cut 6 bases from V and 3 bases from J, with 6 bases between. The CDR3 spans 13 residues. DNA of the CDR3: TGTGCCAGCAGCACAGACTATAATTCACCCCTCCACTTT. It specifies CASSTDYNSPLHF.

The chain recombines TRBV19 with TRBJ2-7; D is ambiguous. CDR1 LNHDA and CDR2 SQIVND come from the germline V gene (reference sequence). Deletions cut 6 bases from V and 1 base from J, with 13 bases between. The CDR3 totals 14 residues. The CDR3 reads CASSPTFVSYEQYF. CDR3 coding DNA: TGTGCCAGTAGCCCTACGTTTGTGTCCTACGAGCAGTACTTC.

The chain joins TRBV6-5 to TRBJ1-1; D gene ambiguous. CDR1 and CDR2 from the germline V gene are MNHEY and SVGAGI. The CDR3 totals 12 residues. The ends were cut back, 4 bases at V and 8 bases at J, with 11 bases in the middle. CDR3 in DNA: TGTGCCAGCAGTTTTTCCGGCAGGGAAGCTTTCTTT. Translation: CASSFSGREAFF.

This clone was observed a single time. The chain couples TRBV30 to TRBJ1-6; 10 bases align to TRBD1. Germline V gene lookup returns CDR1 GTSNPN and CDR2 SVGIG (reference sequence). The V gene end was trimmed by 3 bases and the J gene end by 7 bases; junction bases not matched to a gene: 0. The CDR3 has 13 residues. The CDR3 sequence: CAWRDRGNSPLHF. The CDR3 nucleotides are TGTGCCTGGAGGGACAGGGGGAATTCACCCCTCCACTTT.

The J gene is TRBJ1-3, the V gene TRBV6-5; a possible D gene is TRBD1 (5 bases). This CDR3 is 13 amino acids long. Trimming pared 6 bases from V and 6 bases from J, leaving 12 bases between. From germline, CDR1 is MNHEY and CDR2 SVGAGI. CDR3 sequence (DNA): TGTGCCAGCAGCCGGGGCCTTTTAAACACCATATATTTT. This codes for CASSRGLLNTIYF.

The chain couples TRBV3-1 (or the pseudogene TRBV3-2) to TRBJ2-2, with TRBD1 identical over 7 bases. CDR1 and CDR2 (germline): LGHDT, YNNKEL (reference sequence). J lost 6 bases, V lost 7 bases, and 11 bases had no gene match. The CDR3 is 15 amino acids. The CDR3 nucleotides are TGTGCCAGCACCGAGACAGGGAAATGGGCCGGGGAGCTGTTTTTT. It yields the protein CASTETGKWAGELFF.

The chain is built from TRBV15 and TRBJ1-2; D gene uncertain. Per germline, CDR1 LNHNV and CDR2 YYDKDF (reference sequence). V dropped 0 bases and J dropped 7 bases, with 12 bases sitting between them. This CDR3 is built from 14 residues. CDR3 sequence reads: CATSRDVVLSGYTF. The CDR3 coding sequence is TGTGCCACCAGCAGAGATGTGGTACTCTCTGGCTACACCTTC.

J is TRBJ2-2 and V is TRBV2; D may correspond to TRBD1 or TRBD2 (5 bases each). The CDR3 consists of 13 residues. Germline lookup yields CDR1 SNHLY and CDR2 FYNNEI. V gave up 7 bases and J gave up 4 bases, with 10 bases separating them. The CDR3: CASTQGRTGELFF. The CDR3 DNA reads TGTGCCAGCACTCAGGGACGCACCGGGGAGCTGTTTTTT.

This clone appeared a single time. This sequence joins TRBV7-9 and TRBJ2-7; D is uncertain. Trimming shortened V by 0 bases and J by 2 bases, and 8 bases separated the two germline ends. This CDR3 comprises 14 residues. The germline V gene encodes CDR1 SEHNR and CDR2 FQNEAQ (reference sequence). CDR3 coding DNA: TGTGCCAGCAGCTTAGCTCCGGCTACCTACGAGCAGTACTTC. It translates to CASSLAPATYEQYF.

The J gene is TRBJ1-2, the V gene TRBV5-1; D is uncertain. CDR3 length: 14 residues. CDR1 and CDR2 from the germline V gene are SGHRS and YFSETQ. The ends were cut back, 5 bases at V and 8 bases at J, with 19 bases in the middle. The CDR3 spells CASSNEGSVGGYTF. The CDR3 nucleotides are TGCGCCAGCAGTAATGAGGGAAGTGTGGGAGGCTACACCTTC.

The CDR3 sequence is CASSWDKFNSPLHF. As DNA, the CDR3 is TGTGCCAGCAGTTGGGACAAATTTAATTCACCCCTCCACTTT. V gene TRBV6-2 or TRBV6-3 combines with J gene TRBJ1-6; D is perhaps TRBD1 (6 bases). V was cut by 4 bases and J by 6 bases, with 10 bases left in between. CDR1 MNHEY and CDR2 SVGEGT come from the germline V gene. The CDR3 is 14 amino acids.

In its sample, this clone was seen a few times. The chain joins TRBV27 to TRBJ2-1; TRBD2 agrees at 13 bases. V shed 4 bases and J 8 bases; nucleotides not matched to a gene: 8. Germline V gene data show CDR1 as MNHEY and CDR2 as SMNVEV (reference sequence). The CDR3 runs 16 residues. The CDR3 is CASSSDPGLAGYEQFF. CDR3 DNA sequence: TGTGCCAGCAGTTCCGATCCGGGACTAGCGGGATATGAGCAGTTCTTC.

V usage is TRBV7-8 and J usage is TRBJ2-7, with 7 bases lining up with TRBD1. The CDR3 contains 14 residues. Per the germline V gene, CDR1 is SGHVS and CDR2 is FQNEAQ. Trimming removed 6 bases from V and 2 bases from J; junction bases left unmatched: 7. CDR3 DNA sequence: TGTGCCAGCAGTCCCCGGGACAGCGCCTACGAGCAGTACTTC. Protein product: CASSPRDSAYEQYF. Looking up the rest from reference TRBV7-8 and TRBJ2-7 gives the full variable domain: GAGVSQSPRYKVAKRGQDVALRCDPISGHVSLFWYQQALGQGPEFLTYFQNEAQLDKSGLPSDRFFAERPEGSVSTLKIQRTQQEDSAVYLCASSPRDSAYEQYFGPGTRLTVT.

The J gene is TRBJ2-1, the V gene TRBV10-3; 8 nucleotides line up with TRBD2. The CDR3 consists of 17 residues. Trimming took 4 bases from V and 3 from J; bases not matched to a gene: 11. CDR1 ENHRY and CDR2 SYGVKD come from the germline V gene. This CDR3 is CAISGLLASGGYNEQFF. Here the CDR3 DNA reads TGTGCCATCAGTGGGTTACTAGCGAGCGGGGGCTACAATGAGCAGTTCTTC.

A single count supports this clone. The V gene is TRBV5-6, the J gene TRBJ1-1; D is unclear. The CDR3 is made up of 17 amino acids. Trimming stripped 4 bases from V and 0 bases from J, with 19 bases between. The germline gives CDR1 SGHDT, CDR2 YYEEEE. The CDR3 nucleotides are TGTGCCAGCAGCCCGAACGCGCCCGGGCCAATGAACACTGAAGCTTTCTTT. It is translated as CASSPNAPGPMNTEAFF.

A remark on this clone: Other DNA sequences in this sample translate to the same CDR3. The chain employs TRBV6-5 and TRBJ2-7; TRBD2 matches 7 bases. CDR1 and CDR2 (germline): MNHEY, SVGAGI. The ends lost 2 bases at V and 6 bases at J; junction bases unmatched: 4. The CDR3 runs 13 residues. The CDR3 region has the DNA TGTGCCAGCAGTTACGGGGGGGTAGGCGAGCAGTACTTC. As protein: CASSYGGVGEQYF.

This chain joins TRBV7-3 and TRBJ1-6; D possibly corresponds to TRBD1 (6 bases). Germline V lookup: CDR1 SGHTA, CDR2 FQGTGA. The CDR3 sequence is 16 residues long. The V end was cut by 5 bases, the J end by 0 bases, with 11 bases between. The CDR3 is CASSKGGSSYNSPLHF. For the CDR3, the DNA is TGTGCCAGCAGCAAAGGGGGGAGCTCCTATAATTCACCCCTCCACTTT.

The chain couples TRBV6-2 or TRBV6-3 to TRBJ2-4; TRBD1 matches 10 bases. The V segment lost 5 bases and the J segment 0 bases; nucleotides outside the gene matches: 7. The CDR3 spans 17 residues. Germline CDR1 is MNHEY and CDR2 is SVGEGT. The CDR3 region has the DNA TGTGCCAGCAGTCCACAAGGGACAGGGGTAGCCAAAAACATTCAGTACTTC. Translating it yields CASSPQGTGVAKNIQYF.

The V call is TRBV5-6, the J call TRBJ1-5; the D is unclear. Looked up from germline, CDR1 is SGHDT and CDR2 is YYEEEE. The CDR3 contains 13 residues. Trimming stripped 0 bases from V and 7 bases from J, with 8 bases between. CDR3 protein: CASSLGGSQPQHF. The CDR3 DNA reads TGTGCCAGCAGCTTGGGGGGTTCCCAGCCCCAGCATTTT.

The rearrangement joins TRBV5-1 to TRBJ1-6, with D tentatively TRBD1 (6 bases). The CDR3 sequence is 14 residues long. From germline, CDR1 is SGHRS and CDR2 YFSETQ. Trimming removed 4 bases at V and 12 bases at J, with 17 bases between. CDR3 amino acids: CASSPDGGGRPLHF. The CDR3, as DNA: TGCGCCAGCAGCCCGGACGGAGGGGGGAGACCCCTCCACTTT. Variable domain in full (rest from reference TRBV5-1 and TRBJ1-6): KAGVTQTPRYLIKTRGQQVTLSCSPISGHRSVSWYQQTPGQGLQFLFEYFSETQRNKGNFPGRFSGRQFSNSRSEMNVSTLELGDSALYLCASSPDGGGRPLHFGNGTRLTVT.

The chain links TRBV6-5 to TRBJ2-7; possibly TRBD2 for D (5 bases). Germline values: CDR1 MNHEY, CDR2 SVGAGI. CDR3 length: 14 amino acids. The V end was cut by 5 bases, the J end by 7 bases, with 18 bases between. The CDR3 nucleotides read TGTGCCAGCAGTCCCACCGGGAACACAATAGAGCAGTACTTC. This translates into CASSPTGNTIEQYF.

The chain combines TRBV5-1 with TRBJ2-3, with TRBD2 matching over 8 bases. Germline CDR1 is SGHRS and CDR2 is YFSETQ. CDR3 length equals 19 residues. The V and J ends lost 1 base and 0 bases, in that order; junction bases with no gene match: 13. The CDR3 coding sequence is TGCGCCAGCAGCTTGTATTATAGCGGGGCTTCGGCTAGCACAGATACGCAGTATTTT. Its translation is CASSLYYSGASASTDTQYF.

This chain links TRBV15 with TRBJ2-5; D is undetermined. Germline V gene lookup returns CDR1 LNHNV and CDR2 YYDKDF (reference sequence). V was cut by 5 bases and J by 0 bases, with 13 bases left in between. The CDR3 has 15 amino acids. The chain's CDR3 is CATSLSTRNQETQYF. The CDR3 coding sequence is TGTGCCACCAGCCTTAGTACTCGTAACCAAGAGACCCAGTACTTC.

The table lists this clone with a few counts. The chain employs TRBV4-1 and TRBJ1-5, with TRBD1 as a possible D gene (5 bases). V lost 1 base and J lost 0, with 16 bases in between. Per the germline V gene, CDR1 is MGHRA and CDR2 is YSYEKL. This CDR3 is built from 18 residues. The CDR3 DNA reads as TGCGCCAGCAGCCAAGCCCCCCCGGGGGTGGATAGCAATCAGCCCCAGCATTTT. Encoded protein: CASSQAPPGVDSNQPQHF.

This clone showed up just once. DNA for the CDR3: TGTGCCAGCTCACCACCGGGACAGCGGGAAAATGAGCAGTTCTTC. Its protein product is CASSPPGQRENEQFF. V gene TRBV18 combines with J gene TRBJ2-1, with D perhaps assigned TRBD1 or TRBD2 (7 bases each). The V gene lost 0 bases and the J gene lost 7 bases, with 13 bases spanning the gap. The germline CDR1 and CDR2 sequences are KGHSH and LQKENI. This CDR3 is built from 15 residues.

This chain links TRBV4-2 with TRBJ2-1, with 11 bases matching TRBD2. The CDR3 runs to 16 residues. Germline loops: CDR1 LGHNA, CDR2 YNFKEQ. J lost 7 bases, V lost 4 bases, and 9 bases had no gene match. This CDR3 reads CASSLRLAGKANEQFF. As DNA, the CDR3 is TGTGCCAGCAGCCTCCGACTAGCGGGGAAGGCGAATGAGCAGTTCTTC.

The V gene is TRBV7-3, the J gene TRBJ2-1; maybe TRBD2 (6 bases). CDR1 and CDR2 from the germline V gene are SGHTA and FQGTGA. CDR3 size: 14 residues. Trimming removed 2 bases at V and 8 bases at J, with 13 bases between. The CDR3, as DNA: TGTGCCAGCAGCTTATCCCGAGGGGAGGATGAGCAGTTCTTC. Translating gives CASSLSRGEDEQFF.

The V call is TRBV30, the J call TRBJ2-5; D remains ambiguous. V was trimmed by 2 bases and J by 7 bases, leaving 11 bases between them. The length of the CDR3 is 12 residues. Germline values: CDR1 GTSNPN, CDR2 SVGIG (reference sequence). The CDR3 sequence is CAWSWERWTQYF. The CDR3 coding sequence is TGTGCCTGGAGTTGGGAACGCTGGACCCAGTACTTC.